This TCR beta chain stems from a study of OX40 agonist ivuxolimab in advanced cancers. Study summary: Those enrolled were approximately 78% male, with a mean age of around 60 years and ages from roughly 20 to 85. Findings of the study overall: Normalized T-cell clonal expansion was also low in a subset of nonresponders.

Per the germline V gene, CDR1 is MNHNY and CDR2 is SVGAGI (reference sequence). This CDR3 contains 16 residues. The V end was cut by 2 bases, the J end by 6 bases, with 14 bases between. TCRdb keeps only in-frame clones here, not all; method: immunoSEQ multiplex PCR. The sample yields approximately 84,000 clones, over 80% seen once. As to this clone: What it recognizes is unknown.

The TCR sequence derives from an adult with an advanced solid tumor such as melanoma, head and neck, liver or kidney cancer. The chain joins TRBV6-6 to TRBJ1-6; D call uncertain. This specimen consisted of CD4+ or CD8+ T cells sorted from blood, obtained in a trial of the OX40 agonist ivuxolimab. The CDR3 sequence: CASSYTAGRSNSPLHF. CDR3 in DNA: TGTGCCAGCAGTTACACGGCAGGACGATCTAATTCACCCCTCCACTTT.